This T cell receptor beta chain stems from a study of OX40 agonist ivuxolimab in advanced cancers. About the full investigation: The costimulatory receptor OX40 (CD134) was targeted by ivuxolimab, a fully human IgG2 agonistic monoclonal antibody. Partial responses occurred in three dose-escalation patients: two with cutaneous melanoma and one with hepatocellular carcinoma. Of the 50 to 55 patients in dose escalation, about 20 had hepatocellular carcinoma, about 15 had melanoma, 9 had renal cell carcinoma and 9 had head and neck cancer. Intravenous ivuxolimab was administered to patients every 2 weeks at six dose levels: 0.01, 0.1, 0.3, 1.5, 3 and 10 mg/kg. Patients were allowed to have had prior anti-PD-1, anti-PD-L1 or anti-CTLA-4 therapy, and around 40% of the dose-escalation patients had previously received checkpoint inhibitors. In the dose-escalation cohort, nearly 85% of patients were male, and the mean age was approximately 60 years with a range of about 20 to 79. The paper describes the monotherapy dose-escalation part (N of about 52 patients) of the phase I trial of ivuxolimab. Peripheral TCRbeta sequencing was intended to test whether TCR sequence diversity was altered and clonal T-cell expansion was caused by ivuxolimab.

Of note for this clone: Its antigen is unknown. Per-nucleotide qualities are absent, and no much larger clonotype sits a single base away.

Genomic DNA was isolated from the sorted cells so that the TCRbeta CDR3 region could be sequenced. The immunoSEQ Assay was used to sequence the TCRbeta CDR3 regions. TCRdb took over this immuneACCESS table, retaining in-frame rearrangements with V and J assigned. Such tables are incomplete; in checked studies, under half of the missing clones stem from an unresolved V gene, and the remainder is unexplained. The sample has about 73,000 clones on record, roughly 90% of them singletons. The ten largest make up 8.5% to 10% of the sample. Its CDR3 holds 12 amino acids, cysteine through phenylalanine. Just CDR3 DNA is preserved here, 36 bases in frame from base 1. The germline V gene (reference sequence) provides CDR1 GTSNPN and CDR2 SVGIG. A distance of 13 bases separates the germline ends of V and J, which lose 4 bases and 7 bases respectively. What the study reported, not specific to this receptor: Antigen specificity was not determined for the clonally expanded peripheral T cells. In the 0.1-3.0 mg/kg groups, partial responders were among the patients with the lowest normalized peripheral clonal expansion, particularly in CD8+ T cells. At doses of 0.1 to 3.0 mg/kg, clonal expansion of both CD4+ and CD8+ blood T cells was observed from baseline to week 6. After ivuxolimab, more expanded clones were found on average in CD8+ T cells than in CD4+ T cells. Low levels of normalized T-cell clonal expansion were also seen in some patients who did not respond.

Patients with a history of autoimmune disease or receiving systemic immunosuppression were excluded from the trial. Peripheral blood for TCR sequencing was collected from all dose cohorts at baseline, on cycle 4 day 1, and on cycle 7 day 1. Samples were obtained from an open-label, multicenter, first-in-human phase I dose-escalation trial of ivuxolimab. Adults with locally advanced or metastatic melanoma, renal cell, hepatocellular, or head and neck squamous cell carcinoma were enrolled in the trial. Before TCR sequencing, CD4+ and CD8+ T cells were separately sorted from peripheral blood. The material was CD4+ or CD8+ T cells sorted from blood, obtained in a trial of the OX40 agonist ivuxolimab. The TCR sequence derives from an adult with an advanced solid tumor such as melanoma, head and neck, liver or kidney cancer. The chain is made from TRBV30 and TRBJ1-2, and TRBD1 may be the D gene, going by 5 matching bases. CDR3 region: CAWTRGWGGYTF. In nucleotide form, the sequence is TGTGCCTGGACGAGGGGATGGGGTGGCTACACCTTC.